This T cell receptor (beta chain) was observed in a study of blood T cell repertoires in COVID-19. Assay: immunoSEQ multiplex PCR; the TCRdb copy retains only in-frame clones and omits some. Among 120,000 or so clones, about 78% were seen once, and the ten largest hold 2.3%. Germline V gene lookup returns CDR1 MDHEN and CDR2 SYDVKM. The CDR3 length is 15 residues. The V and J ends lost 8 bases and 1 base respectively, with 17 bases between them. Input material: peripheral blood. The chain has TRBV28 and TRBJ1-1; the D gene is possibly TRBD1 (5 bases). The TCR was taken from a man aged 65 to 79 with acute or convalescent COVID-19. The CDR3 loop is CASPPSAGKNTEAFF. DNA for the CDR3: TGTGCCAGCCCTCCGTCGGCAGGGAAGAACACTGAAGCTTTCTTT.